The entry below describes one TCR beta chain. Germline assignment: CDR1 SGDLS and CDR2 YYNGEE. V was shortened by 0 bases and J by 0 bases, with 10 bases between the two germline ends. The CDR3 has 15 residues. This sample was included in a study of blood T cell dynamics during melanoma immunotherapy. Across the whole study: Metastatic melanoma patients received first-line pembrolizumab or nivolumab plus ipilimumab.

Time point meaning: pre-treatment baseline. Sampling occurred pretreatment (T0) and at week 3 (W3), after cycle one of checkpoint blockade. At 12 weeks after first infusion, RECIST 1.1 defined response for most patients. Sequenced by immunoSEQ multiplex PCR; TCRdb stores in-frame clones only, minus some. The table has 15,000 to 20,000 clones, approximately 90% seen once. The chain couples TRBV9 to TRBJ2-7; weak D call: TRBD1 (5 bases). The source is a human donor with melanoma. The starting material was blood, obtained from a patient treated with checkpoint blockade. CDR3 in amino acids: CASSVGTMGSYEQYF. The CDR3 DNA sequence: TGTGCCAGCAGCGTAGGGACAATGGGCTCCTACGAGCAGTACTTC.